These T cell receptor beta chains were read from a single sample in a study of monozygotic twins with cystic fibrosis. Assay used: immunoSEQ multiplex PCR; TCRdb lists only in-frame clones, some missing. In the table there are some 35,000 clones, 66% of which are singletons. The material sequenced was blood. Receptors originate from a girl aged 10 to 17 with cystic fibrosis. Both conserved end residues are part of each CDR3. Each record gives: J gene, V gene, clone size, D gene, CDR3 DNA, CDR3 protein. A D gene is named only where the DNA matches it firmly. Clone size, where shown, is once, few, many, or a class for clones that have expanded.

j_call: TRBJ1-2; v_call: TRBV30; clone_size: NA; d_call: NA; cdr3_nt: TGTGCCTGGAGTCACTCCGCAACGGGGTTATATGGCTACACCTTC; cdr3_aa: CAWSHSATGLYGYTF
j_call: TRBJ2-1; v_call: TRBV18; clone_size: few; d_call: NA; cdr3_nt: TGTGCCAGCTCACCACCGGGGCGGGATGGGCAGTTCTTC; cdr3_aa: CASSPPGRDGQFF
j_call: TRBJ1-2; v_call: TRBV5-6; clone_size: NA; d_call: NA; cdr3_nt: TGTGCCAGCAGCCCGGACGGGCTGATGGCCTATGGCTACACCTTC; cdr3_aa: CASSPDGLMAYGYTF
j_call: TRBJ1-1; v_call: TRBV14; clone_size: once; d_call: NA; cdr3_nt: TGTGCCAGCAGCCATTGGGAGATGAACACTGAAGCTTTCTTT; cdr3_aa: CASSHWEMNTEAFF
j_call: TRBJ2-3; v_call: TRBV21-1; clone_size: NA; d_call: NA; cdr3_nt: TGTGCCAGCAGCAAATCCGGTCTCACAGATACGCAGTATTTT; cdr3_aa: CASSKSGLTDTQYF
j_call: TRBJ2-1; v_call: TRBV5-5; clone_size: NA; d_call: NA; cdr3_nt: TGTGCCAGCGGCGGGGTCAATGAGCAGTTCTTC; cdr3_aa: CASGGVNEQFF
j_call: TRBJ2-5; v_call: TRBV20-1; clone_size: NA; d_call: TRBD2; cdr3_nt: TGCAGTGGACTAGCTCGGGAGACCCAGTACTTC; cdr3_aa: CSGLARETQYF
j_call: TRBJ2-7; v_call: TRBV7-8; clone_size: once; d_call: NA; cdr3_nt: TGTGCCAGCAGCCCAGGCTACGAGCAGTACTTC; cdr3_aa: CASSPGYEQYF
j_call: TRBJ2-7; v_call: TRBV4-3; clone_size: NA; d_call: NA; cdr3_nt: TGCGCCAGCAGCCAAGAGTGGAAACAGGCCGCCTACGAGCAGTACTTC; cdr3_aa: CASSQEWKQAAYEQYF
j_call: TRBJ1-2; v_call: TRBV25-1; clone_size: NA; d_call: NA; cdr3_nt: TGTGCCAGCAGTTCCCCTGCTGGCTTGAGGCATGGCTACACCTTC; cdr3_aa: CASSSPAGLRHGYTF
j_call: TRBJ2-7; v_call: TRBV7-2; clone_size: NA; d_call: NA; cdr3_nt: TGTGCCAGCAGCCCCCAGGGGACCTTACTCGAGCAGTACTTC; cdr3_aa: CASSPQGTLLEQYF
j_call: TRBJ2-3; v_call: TRBV7-2; clone_size: NA; d_call: NA; cdr3_nt: TGTGCCAGCAGCTTAATGCTAGCGTCATACACAGATACGCAGTATTTT; cdr3_aa: CASSLMLASYTDTQYF
j_call: TRBJ2-7; v_call: TRBV5-1; clone_size: few; d_call: TRBD2; cdr3_nt: TGCGCCAGCAGCTTGACTAGCGGTCCCTACGAGCAGTACTTC; cdr3_aa: CASSLTSGPYEQYF
j_call: TRBJ2-2; v_call: TRBV2; clone_size: NA; d_call: TRBD2; cdr3_nt: TGTGCCAGCAGAGGGACTACTTACACCGGGGAGCTGTTTTTT; cdr3_aa: CASRGTTYTGELFF
j_call: TRBJ2-5; v_call: TRBV7-2; clone_size: NA; d_call: TRBD1; cdr3_nt: TGTGCCAGCAGCCTGGGGGGCCAGGGGGCTGAAGAGACCCAGTACTTC; cdr3_aa: CASSLGGQGAEETQYF
j_call: TRBJ2-5; v_call: TRBV2; clone_size: NA; d_call: NA; cdr3_nt: TGTGCCAGACAAACACGGCCAGAACAAGAGACCCAGTACTTC; cdr3_aa: CARQTRPEQETQYF
j_call: TRBJ1-2; v_call: TRBV18; clone_size: NA; d_call: NA; cdr3_nt: TGTGCCAGCCGGACAACTGACGCGTGGAGCCTCTATGGCTACACCTTC; cdr3_aa: CASRTTDAWSLYGYTF
j_call: TRBJ2-1; v_call: TRBV5-1; clone_size: NA; d_call: NA; cdr3_nt: TGCGCCAGCAGCTTGCTTATAAATGAGCAGTTCTTC; cdr3_aa: CASSLLINEQFF
j_call: TRBJ2-1; v_call: TRBV6-5; clone_size: NA; d_call: NA; cdr3_nt: TGTGCCAGCAGCCCGATTAGCCCTACCAATGAGCAGTTCTTC; cdr3_aa: CASSPISPTNEQFF
j_call: TRBJ2-7; v_call: TRBV18; clone_size: NA; d_call: TRBD2; cdr3_nt: TGTGCCAGCTCACAGTTGACTAGCGGGACCTACGAGCAGTACTTC; cdr3_aa: CASSQLTSGTYEQYF
j_call: TRBJ2-1; v_call: TRBV5-1; clone_size: NA; d_call: NA; cdr3_nt: TGCGCCAGCAGCACGACTAGTTCGGCAAACAATGAGCAGTTCTTC; cdr3_aa: CASSTTSSANNEQFF
j_call: TRBJ2-3; v_call: TRBV19; clone_size: NA; d_call: TRBD2; cdr3_nt: TGTGCCAGTAGTATAGGTGGGGGACTAGGAGGCACAGATACGCAGTATTTT; cdr3_aa: CASSIGGGLGGTDTQYF
j_call: TRBJ1-1; v_call: TRBV19; clone_size: few; d_call: NA; cdr3_nt: TGTGCCAGTACTTTAGGGGGGAACACTGAAGCTTTCTTT; cdr3_aa: CASTLGGNTEAFF
j_call: TRBJ1-5; v_call: TRBV5-1; clone_size: NA; d_call: NA; cdr3_nt: TGCGCCAGCAGCTTGACGGGAGATAGCAATCAGCCCCAGCATTTT; cdr3_aa: CASSLTGDSNQPQHF
j_call: TRBJ2-5; v_call: TRBV4-3; clone_size: NA; d_call: TRBD2; cdr3_nt: TGCGCCAGCAGCCAAGGACTAGCGGAGCCCTCGGAGCAGTACTTC; cdr3_aa: CASSQGLAEPSEQYF
j_call: TRBJ1-1; v_call: TRBV28; clone_size: NA; d_call: NA; cdr3_nt: TGTGCCAGCAGACCCACAGGGTTTAATACTGAAGCTTTCTTT; cdr3_aa: CASRPTGFNTEAFF
j_call: TRBJ1-2; v_call: TRBV2; clone_size: few; d_call: NA; cdr3_nt: TGTGCCAGCAGTGTAGGTGTCGGGGGCGGCTATGGCTACACCTTC; cdr3_aa: CASSVGVGGGYGYTF
j_call: TRBJ2-1; v_call: TRBV11-2; clone_size: NA; d_call: NA; cdr3_nt: TGTGCCAGCAGCTTAGATCTTAGCAATGAGCAGTTCTTC; cdr3_aa: CASSLDLSNEQFF
j_call: TRBJ2-1; v_call: TRBV6-4; clone_size: NA; d_call: TRBD2; cdr3_nt: TGTGCCAATCAGAAGGGTAGCGGGTATTACAATGAGCAGTTCTTC; cdr3_aa: CANQKGSGYYNEQFF
j_call: TRBJ1-1; v_call: TRBV5-6; clone_size: few; d_call: NA; cdr3_nt: TGTGCCAGCAGCTTGGTGCCAGAGGGCACTGAAGCTTTCTTT; cdr3_aa: CASSLVPEGTEAFF
j_call: TRBJ1-1; v_call: TRBV19; clone_size: few; d_call: NA; cdr3_nt: TGTGCCAGTAGTATTGGGCAGGGGCAAGCTTTCTTT; cdr3_aa: CASSIGQGQAFF
j_call: TRBJ2-2; v_call: TRBV9; clone_size: NA; d_call: TRBD2; cdr3_nt: TGTGCCAGCAGCGTAGGACTAGCGGAGAACACCGGGGAGCTGTTTTTT; cdr3_aa: CASSVGLAENTGELFF
j_call: TRBJ2-2; v_call: TRBV10-1; clone_size: NA; d_call: NA; cdr3_nt: TGCGCCAGCAGAACCGACACCGGGGAGCTGTTTTTT; cdr3_aa: CASRTDTGELFF
j_call: TRBJ1-1; v_call: TRBV10-3; clone_size: few; d_call: TRBD1; cdr3_nt: TGTGCCATCAGTTGGGACAGGGGGGATGAAGCTTTCTTT; cdr3_aa: CAISWDRGDEAFF
j_call: TRBJ2-7; v_call: TRBV9; clone_size: NA; d_call: NA; cdr3_nt: TGTGCCAGCAGCCCTGGGGGCGGGAGCGCATACGAGCAGTACTTC; cdr3_aa: CASSPGGGSAYEQYF
j_call: TRBJ2-5; v_call: TRBV29-1; clone_size: NA; d_call: NA; cdr3_nt: TGCAGCTCCCCGGTGGGACCGGATGGAGAGACCCAGTACTTC; cdr3_aa: CSSPVGPDGETQYF
j_call: TRBJ2-5; v_call: TRBV19; clone_size: NA; d_call: TRBD1; cdr3_nt: TGTGCCAGTAGTATAGGCAGGGGGCCACCACTAGACTCCCAAGAGACCCAGTACTTC; cdr3_aa: CASSIGRGPPLDSQETQYF
j_call: TRBJ1-5; v_call: TRBV4-2; clone_size: NA; d_call: NA; cdr3_nt: TGTGCCAGCAGCCAAGGGGGCCCCAGCAATCAGCCCCAGCATTTT; cdr3_aa: CASSQGGPSNQPQHF
j_call: TRBJ2-1; v_call: TRBV19; clone_size: NA; d_call: NA; cdr3_nt: TGTGCCAGTAGTATAGGCCAGGGGCTCAATGAGCAGTTCTTC; cdr3_aa: CASSIGQGLNEQFF
j_call: TRBJ2-3; v_call: TRBV30; clone_size: NA; d_call: NA; cdr3_nt: TGTGCCTGGAATGGAGGAACAGATACGCAGTATTTT; cdr3_aa: CAWNGGTDTQYF
j_call: TRBJ2-2; v_call: TRBV19; clone_size: NA; d_call: NA; cdr3_nt: TGTGCCAGTAGTCCCCCGGGTTCGAACACCGGGGAGCTGTTTTTT; cdr3_aa: CASSPPGSNTGELFF
j_call: TRBJ1-4; v_call: TRBV4-3; clone_size: NA; d_call: TRBD1; cdr3_nt: TGCGCCAGCAGCCCCGACAGGGGGAGTGAAAAACTGTTTTTT; cdr3_aa: CASSPDRGSEKLFF
j_call: TRBJ1-2; v_call: TRBV27; clone_size: few; d_call: NA; cdr3_nt: TGTGCCAGCAGTTTAGTCAGGAACTATGGCTACACCTTC; cdr3_aa: CASSLVRNYGYTF
j_call: TRBJ1-2; v_call: TRBV4-3; clone_size: NA; d_call: NA; cdr3_nt: TGCGCCAGCAGCCAACAAGTGGGACCAGATGGCTACACCTTC; cdr3_aa: CASSQQVGPDGYTF
j_call: TRBJ2-3; v_call: TRBV9; clone_size: NA; d_call: TRBD2; cdr3_nt: TGTGCCAGCAGCGCCAGGGAGGGAGGGACAGATACGCAGTATTTT; cdr3_aa: CASSAREGGTDTQYF
j_call: TRBJ2-5; v_call: TRBV9; clone_size: few; d_call: NA; cdr3_nt: TGTGCCAGCAGCCCCGGGGGTGAGACCCAGTACTTC; cdr3_aa: CASSPGGETQYF
j_call: TRBJ1-5; v_call: TRBV7-2; clone_size: NA; d_call: NA; cdr3_nt: TGTGCCAGCAGCTCAACGGCGGGGGTAGGGCAGCCCCAGCATTTT; cdr3_aa: CASSSTAGVGQPQHF
j_call: TRBJ1-5; v_call: TRBV5-6; clone_size: NA; d_call: TRBD1; cdr3_nt: TGTGCCAGCAGCTCTGGACAGGGGAGTCAGCCCCAGCATTTT; cdr3_aa: CASSSGQGSQPQHF
j_call: TRBJ1-1; v_call: TRBV27; clone_size: few; d_call: NA; cdr3_nt: TGTGCCAGCAGTTTACAACAGGGCGCGACCTCTGAAGCTTTCTTT; cdr3_aa: CASSLQQGATSEAFF
j_call: TRBJ2-6; v_call: TRBV19; clone_size: NA; d_call: NA; cdr3_nt: TGTGCCAGTAGTGGGAACTCTGGGGCCAACGTCCTGACTTTC; cdr3_aa: CASSGNSGANVLTF
j_call: TRBJ1-1; v_call: TRBV4-2; clone_size: once; d_call: NA; cdr3_nt: TGTGCCAGCAGCCAAGCGGCCATGACGCAAGCTTTCTTT; cdr3_aa: CASSQAAMTQAFF
j_call: TRBJ2-5; v_call: TRBV7-8; clone_size: NA; d_call: NA; cdr3_nt: TGTGCCAGCAGCCCCGAAGTCGGGACTTTGGAAGAGACCCAGTACTTC; cdr3_aa: CASSPEVGTLEETQYF
j_call: TRBJ1-2; v_call: TRBV27; clone_size: NA; d_call: NA; cdr3_nt: TGTGCCAGCAGTTTTTCGGTCGCCTATGGCTACACCTTC; cdr3_aa: CASSFSVAYGYTF
j_call: TRBJ2-6; v_call: TRBV4-1; clone_size: NA; d_call: TRBD1; cdr3_nt: TGCGCCAGCTCCTCGACAGGGTTGGGGGCTGGGGCCAACGTCCTGACTTTC; cdr3_aa: CASSSTGLGAGANVLTF
j_call: TRBJ1-4; v_call: TRBV4-1; clone_size: NA; d_call: NA; cdr3_nt: TGCGCCAGCAGCACCTTTTCCACAGGGCGTAATGAAAAACTGTTTTTT; cdr3_aa: CASSTFSTGRNEKLFF